Listed below are T cell receptor beta chains from one sample, sequenced in a study of shared clonotypes between healthy human individuals. TCRdb's copy holds only in-frame clones and misses some; the assay was immunoSEQ multiplex PCR. The sample comprises fewer than 850,000 clones, about three quarters of which are singletons, and around 2% rests with the top ten. The sample taken for sequencing was memory CD4+ T cells sorted from blood. These receptors were obtained from a woman aged 25 to 39 in good health. Each CDR3 is given with its conserved first and last residue.

J	V	CDR3
TRBJ2-3	TRBV11-2	CASSPKDTQYF
TRBJ2-7	TRBV28	CASRRNRDSYEQYF
TRBJ2-7	TRBV6-5	CASTGGQLPYEQYF
TRBJ2-1	TRBV7-9	CASSMSSGTGHYNEQFF
TRBJ1-1	TRBV7-9	CASSGTGTTATEAFF
TRBJ2-1	TRBV5-4	CASRKLPASGRRYEQFF
TRBJ1-5	TRBV28	CASSSYSSNQPQHF
TRBJ2-1	TRBV6-6	CASSPGTSGSGEQFF
TRBJ2-7	TRBV28	CASSDLGVRYEQYF
TRBJ2-5	TRBV11-2	CASSLDSVRETQYF
TRBJ2-6	TRBV2	CATVGDSGANVLTF
TRBJ1-2	TRBV5-6	CASSLPGQPHYGYTF
TRBJ2-1	TRBV27	CASSPRGQGYNEQFF
TRBJ1-1	TRBV6-1	CASSEIMGATEAFF
TRBJ2-5	TRBV11-1	CASSLLAGVPQETQYF
TRBJ1-5	TRBV19	CASNFGDLGNQPQHF
TRBJ1-1	TRBV18	CASSPPGTGNTEAFF
TRBJ1-1	TRBV5-8	CASSYPGRLNTEAFF
TRBJ2-3	TRBV9	CASSGGGMGQGRTDTQYF
TRBJ2-7	TRBV7-9	CASSFESQQYF
TRBJ2-6	TRBV4-2	CASSHLLGQGSGANVLTF
TRBJ1-5	TRBV30	CAWSVQGNQPQHF